This T cell receptor beta chain emerged from a study of beta chain features in type 1 diabetes. This CDR3 has 16 residues. V was clipped by 3 bases and J by 4 bases; unmatched bases: 6. CDR1 LNHDA and CDR2 SQIVND come from the germline V gene (reference sequence). Note on this clone: Its antigen is undetermined.

Investigators reverse transcribed all isolated RNA, so they sequenced expressed TCRB transcripts. The protocol was immunoSEQ multiplex PCR, while the TCRdb copy is restricted to in-frame clones and leaves out a portion. The sample includes approximately 280,000 clones, approximately 16% of them seen just once. Findings of the study overall: Among all four CD4+ subsets, Type 1 diabetes patients had TCRB CDR3s that were moderately but significantly shorter. cDNA sequencing could over-represent cells with high TCR expression.

Each of the sorted populations had a purity greater than 98%. The clonotype was recovered from a man between 18 and 29 years old with type 1 diabetes. V usage is TRBV19 and J usage is TRBJ1-6; the match to TRBD1 covers 7 bases. Material for sequencing was naive CD4+ T cells from blood. This CDR3 reads CASSMELDRYNSPLHF. The CDR3 region has the DNA TGTGCCAGTAGTATGGAATTGGACAGGTATAATTCACCCCTCCACTTT.